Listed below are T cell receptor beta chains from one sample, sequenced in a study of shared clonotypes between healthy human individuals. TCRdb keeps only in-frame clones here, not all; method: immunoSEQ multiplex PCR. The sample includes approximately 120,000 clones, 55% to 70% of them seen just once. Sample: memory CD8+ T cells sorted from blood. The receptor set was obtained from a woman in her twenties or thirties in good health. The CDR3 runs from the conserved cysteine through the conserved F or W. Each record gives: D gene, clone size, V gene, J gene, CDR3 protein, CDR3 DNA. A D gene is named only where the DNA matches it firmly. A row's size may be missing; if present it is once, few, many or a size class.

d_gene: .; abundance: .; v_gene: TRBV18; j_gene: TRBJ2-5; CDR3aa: CASSLLAPTFQETQYF; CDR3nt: TGTGCCAGCTCACTGTTAGCCCCCACGTTTCAAGAGACCCAGTACTTC
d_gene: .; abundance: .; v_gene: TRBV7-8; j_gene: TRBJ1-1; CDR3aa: CASSFTHTRVNTEAFF; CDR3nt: TGTGCCAGCAGCTTTACTCACACGCGGGTGAACACTGAAGCTTTCTTT
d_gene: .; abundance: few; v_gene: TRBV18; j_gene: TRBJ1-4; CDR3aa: CASSPQLTATNEKLFF; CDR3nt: TGTGCCAGCTCACCACAACTCACGGCGACTAATGAAAAACTGTTTTTT
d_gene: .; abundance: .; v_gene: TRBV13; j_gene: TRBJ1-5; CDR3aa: CASSSQGQGMPQHF; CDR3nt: TGTGCCAGCAGCTCTCAGGGTCAGGGTATGCCCCAGCATTTT
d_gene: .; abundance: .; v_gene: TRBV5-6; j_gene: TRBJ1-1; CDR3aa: CASTDGQPEAFF; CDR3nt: TGTGCCAGCACCGACGGACAGCCCGAAGCTTTCTTT
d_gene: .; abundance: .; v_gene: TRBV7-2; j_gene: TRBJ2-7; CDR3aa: CASSLGPLKYF; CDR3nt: TGTGCCAGCAGCTTAGGCCCCCTAAAGTACTTC
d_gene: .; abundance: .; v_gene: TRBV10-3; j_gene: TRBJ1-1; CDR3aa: CAISETGPTEAFF; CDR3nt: TGTGCCATCAGTGAGACAGGGCCCACTGAAGCTTTCTTT
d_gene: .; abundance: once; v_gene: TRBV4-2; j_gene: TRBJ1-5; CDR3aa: CASSQGGLHSNQPQHF; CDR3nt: TGTGCCAGCAGCCAGGGGGGACTGCATAGCAATCAGCCCCAGCATTTT
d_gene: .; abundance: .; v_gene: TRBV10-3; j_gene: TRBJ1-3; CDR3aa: CAIKGSLGPGNTIYF; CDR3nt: TGTGCCATCAAAGGTAGTTTGGGACCCGGAAACACCATATATTTT
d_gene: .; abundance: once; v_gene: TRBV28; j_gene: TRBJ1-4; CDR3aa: CASSLVTAEKLFF; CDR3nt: TGTGCCAGCAGTTTAGTGACGGCCGAAAAACTGTTTTTT
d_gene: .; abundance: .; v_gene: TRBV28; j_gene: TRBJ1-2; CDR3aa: CASSFGGFGYTF; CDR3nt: TGTGCCAGCAGTTTTGGAGGGTTTGGCTACACCTTC
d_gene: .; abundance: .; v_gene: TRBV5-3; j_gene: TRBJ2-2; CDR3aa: CARSTGQGRGGELFF; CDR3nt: TGTGCCAGAAGCACTGGCCAGGGGAGAGGTGGGGAGCTGTTTTTT
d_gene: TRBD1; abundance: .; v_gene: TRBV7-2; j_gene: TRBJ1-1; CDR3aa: CASSVYRGPWEAFF; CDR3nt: TGTGCCAGCAGCGTTTATAGGGGGCCCTGGGAAGCTTTCTTT
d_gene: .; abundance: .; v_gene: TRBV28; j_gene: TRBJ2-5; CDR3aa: CASGADYSRGTQYF; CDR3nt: TGTGCCAGCGGCGCGGACTACTCGCGGGGGACCCAGTACTTC
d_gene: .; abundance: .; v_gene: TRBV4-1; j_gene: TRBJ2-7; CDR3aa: CASSDATGTNSYEQYF; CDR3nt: TGCGCCAGCAGCGACGCTACCGGGACGAACTCCTACGAGCAGTACTTC
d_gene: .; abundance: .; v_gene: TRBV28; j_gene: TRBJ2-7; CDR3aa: CASSLGHEGHSSYEQYF; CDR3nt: TGTGCCAGCAGTTTGGGACACGAGGGTCACAGCTCCTACGAGCAGTACTTC
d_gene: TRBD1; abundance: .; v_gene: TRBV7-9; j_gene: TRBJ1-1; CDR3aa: CASSQPGDRQWAFF; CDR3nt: TGTGCCAGCAGCCAACCCGGGGACAGGCAGTGGGCTTTCTTT